The subject of this entry is one T cell receptor beta chain. Its antigen is not identified. This entry comes from a study of cytomegalovirus exposure and HLA in healthy donors. Study-wide context: Among the approximately 420 donors who were genotyped, approximately 83% fell in the genetic ancestry cluster that is associated with self-reported Caucasian donors. Broader study findings: One cluster of highly shared sequence variants probably arose as a sequencing artifact.

V gave up 3 bases and J gave up 3 bases; unmatched junction bases: 2. CDR1 is MDHEN, CDR2 SYDVKM, per germline. The CDR3 has 15 residues. A multiplex PCR was run with 60 Vbeta primers and 13 Jbeta primers. How the authors handled the data: The count from a later analysis was roughly 80 million unique TCR beta chains, about 10 million of them shared. Only in-frame clones appear in the TCRdb table, and some are missing; sequencing was by immunoSEQ multiplex PCR. V, J and clone size were drawn from that table, and D and trimming were deduced from the DNA. The data contain fewer than 200,000 clones, more than 70% of them singletons.

The rearrangement links TRBV28 to TRBJ2-2, with 9 bases aligning to TRBD2. The sequence was collected from a man aged 40-50 years in good health and CMV-seropositive. The sequencing sample was made of PBMCs. CDR3 nucleotides: TGTGCCAGCAGTTTGGGCGGGAGGGACACCGGGGAGCTGTTTTTT. This codes for CASSLGGRDTGELFF.